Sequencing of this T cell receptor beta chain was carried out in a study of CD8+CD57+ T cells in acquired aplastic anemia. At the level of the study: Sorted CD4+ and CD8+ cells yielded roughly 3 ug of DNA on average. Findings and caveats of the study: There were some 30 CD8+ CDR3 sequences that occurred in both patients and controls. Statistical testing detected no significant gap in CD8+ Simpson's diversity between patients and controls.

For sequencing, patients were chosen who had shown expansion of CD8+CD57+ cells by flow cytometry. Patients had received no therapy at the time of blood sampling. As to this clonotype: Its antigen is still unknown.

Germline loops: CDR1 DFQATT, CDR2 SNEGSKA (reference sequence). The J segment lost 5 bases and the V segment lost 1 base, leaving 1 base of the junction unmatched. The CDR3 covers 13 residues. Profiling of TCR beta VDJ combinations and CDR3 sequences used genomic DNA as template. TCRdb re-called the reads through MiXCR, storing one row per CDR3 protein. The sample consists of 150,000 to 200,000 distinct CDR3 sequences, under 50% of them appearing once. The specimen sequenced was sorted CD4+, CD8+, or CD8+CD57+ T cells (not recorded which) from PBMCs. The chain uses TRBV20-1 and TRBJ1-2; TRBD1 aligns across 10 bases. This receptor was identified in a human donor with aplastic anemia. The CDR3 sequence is CSARGTGGYGYTF. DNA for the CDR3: TGCAGTGCTAGAGGGACAGGGGGTTATGGCTACACCTTC.